This T cell receptor beta chain stems from a study of blood T cell repertoires in COVID-19 (dated by TCRdb to 2018 to 2021). Background for the entire study: Samples from collaborators originated in the United States, Italy and Spain and spanned both the acute and convalescent phases of COVID-19. Sample metadata almost always included a de-identified subject ID, COVID-19 status, age in years and sex. The repertoires were made available in a free public database intended to serve as a resource for research on the immune response to SARS-CoV-2. HLA class I and class II types, where available, came from metadata supplied by the sample provider rather than from assay-based typing. The samples were drawn from two sources: the first 160 participants of the ongoing ImmuneRACE study, and 1,200 or so subjects contributed by 6 global collaborators. Subjects who had been exposed to COVID-19, were actively infected with it, or had recovered from it provided the deeply sampled blood TCRbeta repertoires that made up the dataset. The prospective study material was composed of cDNA or gDNA derived from T cells, B-cell-depleted T cells, or PBMCs.

TCRbeta CDR3 regions were amplified from genomic DNA by means of the immunoSEQ Assay, a bias-controlled multiplex PCR. Concerning the study's data processing: The number of nucleated cells in each sample was estimated from the amplification of reference gene primers within the assay. Sequence reads were collapsed and filtered to measure the absolute abundance of every unique TCRbeta CDR3 rearrangement. For each sample, productive Simpson clonality was calculated as the square root of Simpson's diversity index over productive rearrangements. The table was pulled from immuneACCESS by TCRdb, which kept in-frame rearrangements only. Such tables lose some clones; where checked, under half of the loss comes from unresolved V genes, and the rest has no known cause. Clone size and the V and J calls come from that table; the DNA yielded D and trimming. A total of 650,000 to 800,000 clones appear in this sample, approximately 90% of them only once. In total, the top ten clones hold over 0.2% of the sample.

The collaborating institutions used their own protocols to collect whole blood in K2EDTA tubes. For TCRbeta analysis, collaborator samples were shipped as frozen whole blood, as isolated PBMCs, or as DNA extracted from either sample type. The investigation overall reported the following: Clinical and demographic metadata were provided uncurated, with the amount varying by source and participant.

From cysteine to phenylalanine, the CDR3 is 14 amino acids long. Left in the record is the CDR3 DNA by itself, 42 bases read in frame from the first base. This clone was seen more than once but under ten times. Its antigen specificity is not known. No much larger clonotype is one base removed from it; base qualities were not supplied. This TCR was sampled from a woman aged 18 to 35 with acute or convalescent COVID-19. Sequences were obtained from peripheral blood. The chain employs TRBV12-2 and TRBJ1-5; TRBD1 is the table's D call, not checked against the DNA. TRBV12-2 is annotated as a pseudogene. At the DNA level, the sequence is TGTGCAAGTCGCTTAGTGCAGAGCAATCAGCCCCAGCATTTT. Its protein reads: CASRLVQSNQPQHF.